What follows are 32 T cell receptor beta chains derived from one specimen sequenced in a study of T cell responses to AZD1222 COVID-19 vaccine. Clones were read by immunoSEQ multiplex PCR, and TCRdb kept only the in-frame ones, dropping some. The sample has 100,000 to 150,000 clones, approximately 85% seen once. Sample: peripheral blood, taken on day 0 of AZD1222 vaccination. The receptor set was obtained from an adult in good health.

The chain joins TRBV27 to TRBJ1-1; 8 nucleotides line up with TRBD1. The germline CDR1 and CDR2 sequences are MNHEY and SMNVEV (reference sequence). J gave up 7 bases and V 5 bases, and 15 bases lay outside the gene matches. The CDR3 has 16 amino acids. The CDR3 loop reads CASSLIGQGLKYEAFF. DNA for the CDR3: TGTGCCAGCAGTCTAATAGGACAGGGATTAAAATATGAAGCTTTCTTT.

The CDR3 here is CASSYRGRANEKLFF. As DNA, the CDR3 is TGTGCCAGCAGCTACAGGGGGAGAGCTAATGAAAAACTGTTTTTT. The chain is built from TRBV5-6 and TRBJ1-4; 8 nucleotides line up with TRBD1. The length of the CDR3 is 15 residues. The ends lost 3 bases at V and 3 bases at J; junction bases unmatched: 4. Germline V gene lookup returns CDR1 SGHDT and CDR2 YYEEEE.

Here the CDR3 DNA reads TGTGCCAGCAGCTTACGGCAGGGGCAGGCTCAGCCCCAGCATTTT. Translation gives CASSLRQGQAQPQHF. The chain recombines TRBV7-2 with TRBJ1-5; possibly TRBD1 for D (6 bases). Germline CDR1 reads SGHTA; CDR2 reads FQGNSA. CDR3 length: 15 amino acids. The germline V and J ends were trimmed by 2 bases and 6 bases, with 14 bases remaining between them.

The chain has TRBV4-1 and TRBJ2-1; D unclear. There are 13 residues in the CDR3. Germline CDR1 MGHRA, CDR2 YSYEKL. The V and J ends lost 4 bases and 8 bases respectively, with 12 bases between them. The CDR3, as DNA: TGCGCCAGCAGCCCAGTAGCAGGCGATGAGCAGTTCTTC. Translation gives CASSPVAGDEQFF.

The genes are TRBV5-1 and TRBJ1-3, with 7 bases matching TRBD1. Germline trimming cut 3 bases from V and 0 bases from J; bases unmatched to any gene: 6. The length of the CDR3 is 16 residues. CDR1 SGHRS and CDR2 YFSETQ come from the germline V gene. In nucleotides, the CDR3 is TGCGCCAGCAGCTCCGGACAGGCGACCTCTGGAAACACCATATATTTT. Translated: CASSSGQATSGNTIYF.

The chain has TRBV5-1 and TRBJ2-3; weak D call: TRBD2 (5 bases). CDR3 length: 13 amino acids. V lost 4 bases and J lost 6, with 12 bases in between. CDR1 and CDR2 (germline): SGHRS, YFSETQ. The CDR3 DNA sequence: TGCGCCAGCAGCGGGCTAGCTGAGGATACGCAGTATTTT. Translation: CASSGLAEDTQYF.

The genes are TRBV4-3 and TRBJ1-1; perhaps TRBD1 as D (5 bases). The CDR3 is 13 amino acids. The V gene's germline CDR1 is LGHNA and CDR2 YSLEER. V lost 0 bases and J lost 5, with 7 bases in between. The CDR3 protein is CASSQEGTTEAFF. In DNA, the CDR3 is TGCGCCAGCAGCCAAGAAGGGACTACTGAAGCTTTCTTT.

The V and J genes are TRBV7-8 and TRBJ2-6, with D maybe TRBD1 (6 bases). The CDR3 runs 16 residues. V was trimmed by 7 bases and J by 0 bases, leaving 13 bases between them. Germline V gives CDR1 SGHVS, CDR2 FQNEAQ. CDR3 in DNA: TGTGCCAGCATCTGGACAGCCTACTCTGGGGCCAACGTCCTGACTTTC. Translated: CASIWTAYSGANVLTF.

V usage is TRBV11-3 and J usage is TRBJ2-2, with 11 bases aligning to TRBD1. V lost 5 bases and J lost 6; bases outside the gene matches: 5. The CDR3 consists of 15 residues. The germline CDR1 and CDR2 sequences are SGHNT and YENEEA. CDR3 sequence (DNA): TGTGCCAGCAGCCCAAGGACAGGGGGCCCCGGGGAGCTGTTTTTT. Translated, it gives CASSPRTGGPGELFF.

The V gene is TRBV19, the J gene TRBJ2-6; a weak D match, TRBD2 (7 bases). CDR3 length: 17 amino acids. From germline, CDR1 is LNHDA and CDR2 SQIVND (reference sequence). Trimming shortened V by 0 bases and J by 2 bases, and 11 bases separated the two germline ends. The DNA for the CDR3 is TGTGCCAGTAGTATAGATTCGGGGGGCGCTGGGGCCAACGTCCTGACTTTC. Residues: CASSIDSGGAGANVLTF.

The chain links TRBV6-5 to TRBJ1-5; weak D call: TRBD1 (6 bases). The CDR3 covers 15 residues. V was cut by 8 bases and J by 1 base, with 15 bases left in between. CDR1 is MNHEY and CDR2 is SVGAGI in the germline V gene. DNA for the CDR3: TGTGCCAGCGTCCGAACGGGGGCGAGCAATCAGCCCCAGCATTTT. Amino acids: CASVRTGASNQPQHF.

V usage is TRBV10-2 and J usage is TRBJ2-3, with unresolved D. Germline values: CDR1 WSHSY, CDR2 SAAADI. The CDR3 runs 12 residues. With 6 bases removed from V and 0 bases from J, the gap between germline ends came to 4 bases. Here the CDR3 DNA reads TGCGCCAGCAGCCAGAGCACAGATACGCAGTATTTT. Its protein product is CASSQSTDTQYF.

This chain connects TRBV3-1 (or the pseudogene TRBV3-2) to TRBJ2-5; D is uncertain. Looked up from germline, CDR1 is LGHDT and CDR2 is YNNKEL (reference sequence). The CDR3 is 12 amino acids. Trimming left V 6 bases short and J 5 bases short, with 10 bases between. The CDR3 is CASRGSHETQYF. CDR3 nucleotide sequence: TGTGCCAGCAGGGGCTCCCACGAGACCCAGTACTTC.

The chain recombines TRBV2 with TRBJ2-7; a possible D gene is TRBD1 (5 bases). Trimming took 1 base from V and 2 from J, leaving 6 bases between them. The germline gives CDR1 SNHLY, CDR2 FYNNEI. The CDR3 loop spans 13 amino acids. For the CDR3, the DNA is TGTGCCAGCAGTGAAGGCAGGGCCTACGAGCAGTACTTC. Translated, it gives CASSEGRAYEQYF.

This clone was observed a handful of times. The chain employs TRBV27 and TRBJ1-2; a possible D gene is TRBD1 (5 bases). This CDR3 region has 15 residues. Per the germline V gene, CDR1 is MNHEY and CDR2 is SMNVEV (reference sequence). Trimming removed 5 bases from V and 4 bases from J, with 17 bases in between. The CDR3 region has the DNA TGTGCCAGCAGTCCTACCTCGACAGAGCTCTATGGCTACACCTTC. The encoded protein is CASSPTSTELYGYTF.

The chain links TRBV18 to TRBJ2-5; D remains ambiguous. This CDR3 is 11 amino acids long. CDR1 and CDR2 (germline): KGHSH, LQKENI. Trimming removed 3 bases from V and 5 bases from J, with 4 bases in between. DNA of the CDR3: TGTGCCAGCTCACCGATCGAGACCCAGTACTTC. It specifies CASSPIETQYF.

The rearrangement joins TRBV19 to TRBJ1-5; D ambiguous. The V gene lost 2 bases and the J gene lost 3 bases, with 8 bases spanning the gap. CDR1 is LNHDA and CDR2 is SQIVND in the germline V gene (reference sequence). This CDR3 has 14 amino acids. This CDR3 is CASSILQDNQPQHF. The CDR3, as DNA: TGTGCCAGTAGTATACTGCAGGACAATCAGCCCCAGCATTTT.

As DNA, the CDR3 is TGTGCCAGCAGTGAAGGGGACAGCCTAAACACTTTCTCCTACGAGCAGTACTTC. Translated, it gives CASSEGDSLNTFSYEQYF. This chain uses TRBV2 with TRBJ2-7; 7 bases are shared with TRBD1. CDR1 and CDR2 from the germline V gene are SNHLY and FYNNEI. V trimming: 1 base; J trimming: 0 bases; junction bases outside the gene matches: 12. CDR3 length: 18 residues.

The chain uses TRBV19 and TRBJ1-5; D call uncertain. Trimming pared 4 bases from V and 1 base from J, leaving 17 bases between. This CDR3 spans 17 amino acids. Germline V lookup: CDR1 LNHDA, CDR2 SQIVND (reference sequence). CDR3 DNA: TGTGCCAGTAGTACCCACCGACCCAGGAGAAGCAATCAGCCCCAGCATTTT. It translates to CASSTHRPRRSNQPQHF.

Only one count was recorded for this clone. V and J are TRBV2 and TRBJ1-2; D unclear. From germline, CDR1 is SNHLY and CDR2 FYNNEI. Trimming stripped 4 bases from V and 2 bases from J, with 8 bases between. CDR3 size: 13 residues. CDR3: CASSVSINYGYTF. CDR3 DNA sequence: TGTGCCAGCAGTGTCTCGATAAACTATGGCTACACCTTC.

This sequence joins TRBV10-1 and TRBJ1-5; D is perhaps TRBD1 (6 bases). The V end was cut by 2 bases, the J end by 0 bases, with 23 bases between. Germline CDR1 and CDR2: WNHNN and SYGVQD (reference sequence). This CDR3 has 20 amino acids. The CDR3 DNA follows: TGCGCCAGCAGTGAGAAATTCAGGGGAGACGATCTTTATAGCAATCAGCCCCAGCATTTT. Translation gives CASSEKFRGDDLYSNQPQHF.

This clone was detected once. The rearrangement uses TRBV30 and TRBJ1-2, with D perhaps TRBD1 (5 bases). This CDR3 comprises 12 residues. From germline, CDR1 is GTSNPN and CDR2 SVGIG (reference sequence). The V end lost 5 bases, the J end lost 4 bases, and 11 bases lay between the germline ends. The CDR3 DNA is TGTGCCTGGGAGTGGCAGGGCTATGGCTACACCTTC. Its translation is CAWEWQGYGYTF.

The chain combines TRBV28 with TRBJ2-1; D gene unclear. Germline assignment: CDR1 MDHEN and CDR2 SYDVKM. This CDR3 contains 11 residues. The V end was cut by 5 bases, the J end by 4 bases, with 3 bases between. The CDR3 loop is CASSPYNEQFF. The CDR3 coding sequence is TGTGCCAGCAGTCCATACAATGAGCAGTTCTTC.

This clone was counted only a few times. The chain couples TRBV11-2 to TRBJ2-2, with D perhaps TRBD1 (6 bases). Germline V gene lookup returns CDR1 SGHAT and CDR2 FQNNGV. CDR3 length equals 14 residues. The V end was cut by 5 bases, the J end by 2 bases, with 9 bases between. CDR3 in amino acids: CASSPGTNTGELFF. CDR3 nucleotide sequence: TGTGCCAGCAGCCCCGGGACAAACACCGGGGAGCTGTTTTTT.

The chain recombines TRBV6-2 or TRBV6-3 with TRBJ2-7, with D uncertain. From germline, CDR1 is MNHEY and CDR2 SVGEGT. The germline V and J ends were trimmed by 6 bases and 5 bases, with 8 bases remaining between them. CDR3 length: 11 amino acids. CDR3 nucleotides: TGTGCCAGCAGCCAGTCTCACGAGCAGTACTTC. Encoded protein: CASSQSHEQYF.

This clone was recorded only once. This rearrangement joins TRBV5-1 to TRBJ2-3; 7 bases agree with TRBD2. Trimming removed 0 bases from V and 6 bases from J; junction bases left unmatched: 10. CDR1 is SGHRS, CDR2 YFSETQ, per germline. The CDR3 sequence is 16 residues long. As DNA, the CDR3 is TGCGCCAGCAGCTTGGCCACGGGGGGAAGGAGGGATACGCAGTATTTT. Translation: CASSLATGGRRDTQYF.

CDR3 protein: CASSVQQLGSPLHF. The CDR3 region has the DNA TGTGCCAGCAGCGTACAACAGCTAGGTTCACCCCTCCACTTT. This chain uses TRBV9 with TRBJ1-6; D is unresolved. The CDR3 has 14 residues. Trimming left V 1 base short and J 9 bases short, with 11 bases between. CDR1 SGDLS and CDR2 YYNGEE come from the germline V gene. Variable domain in full (rest from reference TRBV9 and TRBJ1-6): DSGVTQTPKHLITATGQRVTLRCSPRSGDLSVYWYQQSLDQGLQFLIQYYNGEERAKGNILERFSAQQFPDLHSELNLSSLELGDSALYFCASSVQQLGSPLHFGNGTRLTVT.

V is TRBV7-2 and J is TRBJ2-2, with TRBD1 matching over 11 bases. V was clipped by 5 bases and J by 4 bases; unmatched bases: 3. Germline V gene sequence: CDR1 SGHTA, CDR2 FQGNSA. The CDR3 consists of 15 residues. The CDR3 coding sequence is TGTGCCAGCAGCGCGGGACAGGGGGTCACCGGGGAGCTGTTTTTT. This sequence encodes CASSAGQGVTGELFF.

The CDR3 reads CATLQPYGYTF. The CDR3 nucleotides read TGTGCCACCCTACAGCCTTATGGCTACACCTTC. The J gene is TRBJ1-2, the V gene TRBV6-5; D unresolved. The CDR3 contains 11 residues. Germline CDR1 is MNHEY and CDR2 is SVGAGI. Trimming left V 10 bases short and J 5 bases short, with 11 bases between.

The chain links TRBV28 to TRBJ2-7; 10 bases line up with TRBD2. The germline CDR1 and CDR2 sequences are MDHEN and SYDVKM. The CDR3 extends over 16 amino acids. J was trimmed by 3 bases and V by 6 bases; bases with no gene match: 11. CDR3 sequence (DNA): TGTGCCAGCAGCGGGGGTGGACTAGCGGACCTCTACGAGCAGTACTTC. It encodes CASSGGGLADLYEQYF.

This rearrangement joins TRBV6-4 to TRBJ1-4; a weak D match, TRBD1 (5 bases). Germline V gene sequence: CDR1 MRHNA, CDR2 SNTAGT. The CDR3 length is 15 residues. The V gene lost 7 bases and the J gene lost 7 bases, with 19 bases spanning the gap. The CDR3 loop reads CASTRGWGSGEKLFF. The CDR3 coding sequence is TGTGCCAGCACCCGAGGTTGGGGGAGCGGTGAAAAACTGTTTTTT.

The CDR3 DNA reads as TGTGCCATCAGCGGGACAGGGGACGGCAATCAGCCCCAGCATTTT. Its protein is CAISGTGDGNQPQHF. This chain connects TRBV10-3 to TRBJ1-5, with TRBD1 identical over 10 bases. The V gene end was trimmed by 6 bases and the J gene end by 2 bases; junction bases not matched to a gene: 4. Germline assignment: CDR1 ENHRY and CDR2 SYGVKD. This CDR3 has 15 residues.